This TCR beta chain was sequenced in a study of OX40 agonist ivuxolimab in advanced cancers. V shed 3 bases, J shed 5 bases, and the junction held 7 bases outside the gene matches. The CDR3 spans 16 residues. CDR1 is LNHDA and CDR2 is SQIVND in the germline V gene (reference sequence). The protocol was immunoSEQ multiplex PCR, while the TCRdb copy is restricted to in-frame clones and leaves out a portion. Here the sample spans tens of thousands of clones, just under 85% being singletons. Autoimmune disease history or systemic immunosuppression led to patients being barred. V usage is TRBV19 and J usage is TRBJ2-2; 9 bases match TRBD1. This TCR derives from an adult with an advanced solid tumor such as melanoma, head and neck, liver or kidney cancer. The source material was CD4+ or CD8+ T cells sorted from blood, sampled in a trial of the OX40 agonist ivuxolimab. CDR3 protein: CASSIMRTGVTGELFF. The CDR3 DNA reads as TGTGCCAGTAGTATTATGCGGACAGGGGTGACCGGGGAGCTGTTTTTT. Full variable domain (missing parts from reference TRBV19 and TRBJ2-2): DGGITQSPKYLFRKEGQNVTLSCEQNLNHDAMYWYRQDPGQGLRLIYYSQIVNDFQKGDIAEGYSVSREKKESFPLTVTSAQKNPTAFYLCASSIMRTGVTGELFFGEGSRLTVL.